The next 16 T cell receptor beta chains were all read from a single sample in a study of T cells after yellow fever vaccination. TCRdb used MiXCR to reprocess the 5' RACE reads, holding one entry per CDR3 protein. The table lists hundreds of thousands of distinct CDR3 sequences, 6.2% of them singletons. This specimen consisted of PBMCs, obtained 5 days after the yellow fever booster vaccination. The receptors stem from a young man who received the YFV17D yellow fever vaccine.

This clonotype appeared once. A much bigger clone sits one base away, suggesting this may be a read error. The chain couples TRBV20-1 to TRBJ2-7; 8 nucleotides line up with TRBD1. Germline V gene lookup returns CDR1 DFQATT and CDR2 SNEGSKA (reference sequence). The CDR3 has 14 residues. CDR3 sequence: CSAIGQGSRYEPYF. For the CDR3, the DNA is TGCAGTGCGATCGGACAGGGTTCACGCTACGAGCCGTACTTC.

This chain uses TRBV30 with TRBJ1-3; D is unclear. The V and J ends lost 1 base and 4 bases respectively, with 5 bases between them. This CDR3 is 12 amino acids long. The germline V gene has CDR1 GTSNPN and CDR2 SVGIG (reference sequence). CDR3: CAWSAFGNTIYF. The CDR3 coding sequence is TGTGCCTGGAGTGCATTCGGAAACACCATATATTTT.

The V gene is TRBV9, the J gene TRBJ2-1, with 9 positions matching TRBD2. Germline trimming cut 0 bases from V and 8 bases from J; bases unmatched to any gene: 6. The germline V gene encodes CDR1 SGDLS and CDR2 YYNGEE. The CDR3 totals 15 residues. CDR3 DNA: TGTGCCAGCAGCGTAGAAGCGGGAGGCTCGGATGAGCAGTTCTTC. As protein: CASSVEAGGSDEQFF.

This clonotype was observed many times. The genes are TRBV2 and TRBJ2-2; D is possibly TRBD2 (6 bases). The CDR3 is 13 residues long. Germline V gene sequence: CDR1 SNHLY, CDR2 FYNNEI. V lost 4 bases to trimming and J lost 8 bases, with 11 bases between them. CDR3 DNA: TGTGCCAGCAGTGGATGGAGCGGGGGGGAGCTGTTTTTT. This codes for CASSGWSGGELFF.

The chain joins TRBV20-1 to TRBJ2-5, with 8 bases matching TRBD2. The CDR3 has 16 residues. The J segment lost 0 bases and the V segment lost 5 bases, leaving 11 bases of the junction unmatched. CDR1 and CDR2 (germline): DFQATT, SNEGSKA (reference sequence). In DNA form, the CDR3 reads TGCAGTGCTGACGGTGTGGCTAGCGGGTACCAAGAGACCCAGTACTTC. Translated: CSADGVASGYQETQYF.

This chain joins TRBV5-1 and TRBJ2-1; D may match TRBD1 or TRBD2 (5 bases each). The length of the CDR3 is 16 residues. Germline V gene data show CDR1 as SGHRS and CDR2 as YFSETQ. V was cut by 4 bases and J by 8 bases, with 22 bases left in between. DNA of the CDR3: TGCGCCAGCAGCCCAAAAGCAGGGACGATGAGGGATGAGCAGTTCTTC. This gives the protein CASSPKAGTMRDEQFF.

This clonotype has just a few counts. The rearrangement joins TRBV3-1 to TRBJ1-5, with D possibly TRBD1 on 5 matching bases. CDR3 length: 18 residues. In germline, CDR1 is LGHDT, CDR2 YNNKEL (reference sequence). V gave up 0 bases and J gave up 0 bases, with 15 bases separating them. DNA of the CDR3: TGTGCCAGCAGCCAAGATCGCGACAGCCAATATAGCAATCAGCCCCAGCATTTT. Translating gives CASSQDRDSQYSNQPQHF. Variable domain in full (rest from reference TRBV3-1 and TRBJ1-5): DTAVSQTPKYLVTQMGNDKSIKCEQNLGHDTMYWYKQDSKKFLKIMFSYNNKELIINETVPNRFSPKSPDKAHLNLHINSLELGDSAVYFCASSQDRDSQYSNQPQHFGDGTRLSIL.

This clonotype showed up just a few times. The rearrangement uses TRBV6-5 and TRBJ1-3; D unclear. The CDR3 contains 11 residues. The V end lost 8 bases, the J end lost 4 bases, and 6 bases lay between the germline ends. CDR1 and CDR2 (germline): MNHEY, SVGAGI. The CDR3 region is CASARGNTIYF. The CDR3 DNA reads TGTGCCAGCGCCAGGGGAAACACCATATATTTT.

The V gene is TRBV28, the J gene TRBJ2-5, with D unresolved. Trimming shortened V by 3 bases and J by 1 base, and 9 bases separated the two germline ends. This CDR3 is built from 14 residues. Germline CDR1 reads MDHEN; CDR2 reads SYDVKM. CDR3 nucleotides: TGTGCCAGCAGTTTTGGGCAAACCCAAGAGACCCAGTACTTC. Translation gives CASSFGQTQETQYF.

Only a few counts were recorded for this clonotype. The chain is built from TRBV5-4 and TRBJ2-3; 10 bases match TRBD2. The V gene's germline CDR1 is SGHNT and CDR2 YYREEE (reference sequence). The CDR3 is 14 residues long. The junction had 4 bases not matched to a gene; V was cut back by 2 bases and J by 7 bases. The CDR3, as DNA: TGTGCCAGCAGCTTAGCGGGAGGGCCGAATACGCAGTATTTT. Amino acid sequence: CASSLAGGPNTQYF.

The rearrangement uses TRBV29-1 and TRBJ1-5; no clear D. The germline gives CDR1 SQVTM, CDR2 ANQGSEA. The CDR3 has 13 residues. The V end was cut by 7 bases, the J end by 9 bases, with 19 bases between. The CDR3: CSAGLGPDSPQHF. The CDR3 coding sequence is TGCAGCGCGGGATTAGGGCCCGATTCGCCCCAGCATTTT. Supplemented by reference TRBV29-1 and TRBJ1-5, the full variable domain reads SAVISQKPSRDICQRGTSLTIQCQVDSQVTMMFWYRQQPGQSLTLIATANQGSEATYESGFVIDKFPISRPNLTFSTLTVSNMSPEDSSIYLCSAGLGPDSPQHFGDGTRLSIL.

V gene TRBV27 combines with J gene TRBJ2-1, with D perhaps TRBD2 (6 bases). The CDR3 has 15 residues. V was clipped by 6 bases and J by 6 bases, with 18 bases between them. CDR1 is MNHEY and CDR2 is SMNVEV in the germline V gene (reference sequence). CDR3 in amino acids: CASRLARNTFNEQFF. In nucleotides, the CDR3 is TGTGCCAGCAGACTAGCTAGGAACACCTTCAATGAGCAGTTCTTC.

J is TRBJ1-1 and V is TRBV6-1, with a tentative D call TRBD1 (6 bases). CDR3 length: 14 residues. Germline CDR1 and CDR2: MNHNS and SASEGT. V shed 6 bases and J shed 6 bases, with 17 bases lying between them. The DNA for the CDR3 is TGTGCCAGCAGCAGACAGGCAATAAGCTCTGAAGCTTTCTTT. It specifies CASSRQAISSEAFF.

This clonotype was detected only a few times. This chain links TRBV6-2 or TRBV6-3 with TRBJ2-4, with D perhaps TRBD1 or TRBD2 (5 bases each). This CDR3 spans 16 amino acids. Germline loops: CDR1 MNHEY, CDR2 SVGEGT. The V and J ends lost 5 bases and 0 bases respectively, with 14 bases between them. The CDR3 coding sequence is TGTGCCAGCAGTGATCCGGGACGGGTAGCCAAAAACATTCAGTACTTC. Translated: CASSDPGRVAKNIQYF.

This clonotype showed up many times. The genes are TRBV4-2 and TRBJ2-5, with 7 positions matching TRBD2. This CDR3 spans 18 amino acids. Unmatched junction bases numbered 13, after V lost 3 bases and J lost 0 bases. The germline V gene has CDR1 LGHNA and CDR2 YNFKEQ. CDR3 protein: CASSHGIGTTLYQETQYF. The DNA of the CDR3 is TGTGCCAGCAGCCATGGTATTGGGACTACTCTGTACCAAGAGACCCAGTACTTC.

This chain uses TRBV19 with TRBJ2-5; D call uncertain. The CDR3 has 16 amino acids. The V gene's germline CDR1 is LNHDA and CDR2 SQIVND (reference sequence). V lost 3 bases and J lost 5, with 19 bases in between. Here the CDR3 DNA reads TGTGCCAGTAGTATTACCCCCCAGGCTTCGTCCGAGACCCAGTACTTC. Translated, it gives CASSITPQASSETQYF.